The clone carrying this T cell receptor beta chain occurred once. Its antigen is undetermined. This entry comes from a study of OX40 agonist ivuxolimab in advanced cancers. Study-wide context: Administration of intravenous ivuxolimab to patients occurred every 2 weeks at 0.01 to 10 mg/kg. There were three patients with partial responses, one having hepatocellular carcinoma and two cutaneous melanoma. Study results and caveats: Partial responders dosed at 0.1-3.0 mg/kg displayed clonal expansion ranking among the lowest.

Assay: immunoSEQ multiplex PCR; the TCRdb copy retains only in-frame clones and omits some. The profile shows 66,000 or so clones, 85% of them singletons. CDR3 length equals 14 residues. The germline V gene encodes CDR1 KGHSH and CDR2 LQKENI. Trimming took 5 bases from V and 8 from J, leaving 18 bases between them. This specimen consisted of CD4+ or CD8+ T cells sorted from blood, obtained in a trial of the OX40 agonist ivuxolimab. V usage is TRBV18 and J usage is TRBJ1-1; tentatively, D is TRBD1 (5 bases). The sequence was collected from an adult with an advanced solid tumor such as melanoma, head and neck, liver or kidney cancer. CDR3 sequence: CASSANTAGPEAFF. CDR3 DNA: TGTGCCAGCTCAGCAAATACGGCAGGGCCAGAAGCTTTCTTT. Drawing the rest from reference TRBV18 and TRBJ1-1, the complete variable domain is NAGVMQNPRHLVRRRGQEARLRCSPMKGHSHVYWYRQLPEEGLKFMVYLQKENIIDESGMPKERFSAEFPKEGPSILRIQQVVRGDSAAYFCASSANTAGPEAFFGQGTRLTVV.